This entry concerns a single TCR beta chain. The entry originates in a study of blood T cell repertoires in COVID-19. Study background: Material from acute and convalescent COVID-19 was sourced from the United States, Italy and Spain.

In the source study's methods: Amplification from reference gene primers served as the basis for estimated nucleated cell counts. Assay: immunoSEQ multiplex PCR; the TCRdb copy retains only in-frame clones and omits some. That table gives V, J and clone size, and the DNA gave D and trimming. The table lists fewer than 500,000 clones, approximately 90% of them singletons. Per germline, CDR1 SEHNR and CDR2 FQNEAQ (reference sequence). The CDR3 length is 14 residues. V lost 3 bases to trimming and J lost 7 bases; unmatched junction nucleotides: 6. The chain recombines TRBV7-9 with TRBJ2-7; 10 bases map to TRBD1. Sequencing input: peripheral blood. This clonotype was sampled from a man between 18 and 35 years old with COVID-19, enrolled during active disease. The CDR3 here is CASSLGQGFHEQYF. The CDR3 DNA reads TGTGCCAGCAGCTTGGGACAGGGGTTCCATGAGCAGTACTTC.